What follows is one TCR beta chain and its context. Its antigen is currently unknown. The data were obtained in a study of CD8 T cells in ankylosing spondylitis. Overall study results and limits: Some motif variants had been reported before (in reactive arthritis synovial fluid and blood).

TCRdb recomputed calls from the 5' RACE reads with MiXCR, one row per CDR3 protein. The data hold around 320,000 distinct CDR3 sequences, with about 20% observed a single time. Germline-derived CDR1 and CDR2 are SGDLS and YYNGEE. There are 15 residues in the CDR3. The V gene lost 4 bases and the J gene lost 4 bases, with 12 bases spanning the gap. Material for sequencing was blood, either unsorted or a sorted T cell fraction (not recorded which). This sequence was found in a female donor with ankylosing spondylitis or in good health (not recorded which). The chain has TRBV9 and TRBJ1-6; the D is unclear. CDR3 amino acids: CASSPRQAYNSPLHF. The DNA of the CDR3 is TGTGCCAGCAGCCCCCGGCAGGCTTATAATTCACCCCTCCACTTT.